These T cell receptor beta chains were read from a single sample in a study of regulatory dendritic cells for organ transplantation. Their antigen targets remain unknown. TCRdb's table, derived via immunoSEQ multiplex PCR, lists solely in-frame clones and lacks some. Of about 20,000 clones listed, less than 90% are singletons. The sample was naive CD4+ T cells from blood cultured with dendritic cells. All receptors come from a human donor in good health. CDR3s include the opening cysteine and the closing phenylalanine or tryptophan. Fields, in order: D gene, V gene, clone size, J gene, CDR3 protein, CDR3 DNA. The D gene is left open where the match is weak. Expanded clones get a size class; other rows say once, few or many, or leave the size out.

d_call: NA
v_call: TRBV5-1
clone_size: NA
j_call: TRBJ1-1
cdr3_aa: CASRTLRGNTEAFF
cdr3_nt: TGCGCCAGCAGGACGCTAAGGGGGAACACTGAAGCTTTCTTT

d_call: NA
v_call: TRBV6-1
clone_size: NA
j_call: TRBJ1-5
cdr3_aa: CASSESGNQPQHF
cdr3_nt: TGTGCCAGCAGTGAAAGCGGCAATCAGCCCCAGCATTTT

d_call: NA
v_call: TRBV6-1
clone_size: NA
j_call: TRBJ1-1
cdr3_aa: CAILTVTNTEAFF
cdr3_nt: TGTGCTATCCTGACGGTTACGAACACTGAAGCTTTCTTT

d_call: NA
v_call: TRBV6-1
clone_size: NA
j_call: TRBJ2-1
cdr3_aa: CASRRRGNEQFF
cdr3_nt: TGTGCCAGCAGGAGACGGGGCAATGAGCAGTTCTTC

d_call: NA
v_call: TRBV29-1
clone_size: NA
j_call: TRBJ2-2
cdr3_aa: CSAIPVRANTGELFF
cdr3_nt: TGCAGCGCTATCCCTGTCAGGGCGAACACCGGGGAGCTGTTTTTT

d_call: NA
v_call: TRBV7-9
clone_size: NA
j_call: TRBJ1-2
cdr3_aa: CASSPRGVNYGYTF
cdr3_nt: TGTGCCAGCAGTCCTCGGGGGGTTAACTATGGCTACACCTTC

d_call: NA
v_call: TRBV4-3
clone_size: NA
j_call: TRBJ2-2
cdr3_aa: CASSQFRGAVNTGELFF
cdr3_nt: TGCGCCAGCAGCCAATTCAGGGGGGCTGTGAATACCGGGGAGCTGTTTTTT

d_call: NA
v_call: TRBV7-8
clone_size: NA
j_call: TRBJ2-1
cdr3_aa: CASSAPRLVGASEQFF
cdr3_nt: TGTGCCAGCAGCGCGCCGCGCCTAGTCGGAGCAAGTGAGCAGTTCTTC

d_call: TRBD1
v_call: TRBV28
clone_size: NA
j_call: TRBJ1-2
cdr3_aa: CASSYGDRDSYGYTF
cdr3_nt: TGTGCCAGCAGTTACGGGGACAGAGACTCCTATGGCTACACCTTC

d_call: NA
v_call: TRBV27
clone_size: NA
j_call: TRBJ2-7
cdr3_aa: CASSLGDRYEQYF
cdr3_nt: TGTGCCAGCAGTTTAGGGGACCGGTACGAGCAGTACTTC

d_call: NA
v_call: TRBV19
clone_size: NA
j_call: TRBJ2-6
cdr3_aa: CASRGQGAGANVLTF
cdr3_nt: TGTGCCAGTAGGGGGCAGGGCGCTGGGGCCAACGTCCTGACTTTC

d_call: TRBD1
v_call: TRBV7-2
clone_size: NA
j_call: TRBJ1-5
cdr3_aa: CASSSSGTEVNQPQHF
cdr3_nt: TGTGCCAGCAGCTCCTCCGGGACAGAGGTCAATCAGCCCCAGCATTTT

d_call: TRBD2
v_call: TRBV4-2
clone_size: once
j_call: TRBJ2-3
cdr3_aa: CASSQDPGGAGGRTDTQYF
cdr3_nt: TGTGCCAGCAGCCAAGATCCGGGGGGAGCGGGAGGGCGCACAGATACGCAGTATTTT

d_call: TRBD1
v_call: TRBV7-9
clone_size: NA
j_call: TRBJ1-6
cdr3_aa: CASSLVITGGSPLHF
cdr3_nt: TGTGCCAGCAGCTTAGTTATTACAGGGGGATCACCCCTCCACTTT

d_call: NA
v_call: TRBV13
clone_size: NA
j_call: TRBJ2-7
cdr3_aa: CASSSFVGVGGEQYF
cdr3_nt: TGTGCCAGCAGCTCCTTTGTGGGAGTCGGAGGCGAGCAGTACTTC

d_call: NA
v_call: TRBV4-2
clone_size: NA
j_call: TRBJ2-1
cdr3_aa: CASSVPGTRGVVEQFF
cdr3_nt: TGTGCCAGCAGCGTACCCGGGACACGCGGGGTAGTTGAGCAGTTCTTC

d_call: NA
v_call: TRBV6-6
clone_size: few
j_call: TRBJ2-7
cdr3_aa: CASSYSAYEQYF
cdr3_nt: TGTGCCAGCAGTTACTCCGCTTACGAGCAGTACTTC

d_call: NA
v_call: TRBV7-9
clone_size: NA
j_call: TRBJ2-5
cdr3_aa: CASSFSGTAGQETQYF
cdr3_nt: TGTGCCAGCAGCTTCTCGGGGACGGCGGGCCAAGAGACCCAGTACTTC